A single sample is the source of the 29 T cell receptor beta chains below, sequenced in a study of blood T cell repertoires in COVID-19. Produced via immunoSEQ multiplex PCR; TCRdb's table is partial and in-frame only. The sample has about 130,000 clones; over 75% are singletons. The sequencing input was peripheral blood. The receptors come from a middle-aged man with active or convalescent COVID-19.

Regarding this clone: Other DNA sequences in this specimen translate into the identical CDR3. This chain connects TRBV30 to TRBJ2-4, with TRBD2 identical over 14 bases. The ends lost 2 bases at V and 6 bases at J; junction bases unmatched: 9. The CDR3 is 17 amino acids. The germline V gene has CDR1 GTSNPN and CDR2 SVGIG (reference sequence). The CDR3 is CAWSSEGLAGGLNIQYF. As DNA, the CDR3 is TGTGCCTGGAGTTCTGAAGGACTAGCGGGGGGCCTAAACATTCAGTACTTC.

V and J are TRBV10-3 and TRBJ2-2, with a possible D match to TRBD2 (5 bases). The V end lost 2 bases, the J end lost 6 bases, and 10 bases lay between the germline ends. Germline-derived CDR1 and CDR2 are ENHRY and SYGVKD. There are 14 residues in the CDR3. CDR3 region: CAISEGAVAGELFF. The CDR3 DNA is TGTGCCATCAGTGAGGGAGCGGTGGCCGGGGAGCTGTTTTTT.

In this sample, this clone turned up a few times. The chain joins TRBV2 to TRBJ1-4; TRBD1 is a possible D gene (5 bases). The germline CDR1 and CDR2 sequences are SNHLY and FYNNEI. The CDR3 spans 13 residues. With 4 bases removed from V and 7 bases from J, the gap between germline ends came to 10 bases. This CDR3 reads CASSVRDFEKLFF. In DNA form, the CDR3 reads TGTGCCAGCAGTGTCAGGGATTTTGAAAAACTGTTTTTT.

This clone has a single count. V usage is TRBV6-2 or TRBV6-3 and J usage is TRBJ2-2; the match to TRBD1 covers 11 bases. V gave up 5 bases and J gave up 3 bases; unmatched junction bases: 8. There are 17 residues in the CDR3. Germline CDR1 MNHEY, CDR2 SVGEGT. In nucleotides, the CDR3 is TGTGCCAGCAGTCGGGGACAGGGGGAAGTTGACACCGGGGAGCTGTTTTTT. Translated, it gives CASSRGQGEVDTGELFF.

The chain joins TRBV30 to TRBJ1-3; maybe TRBD1 (5 bases). The CDR3 is 15 residues long. Germline V lookup: CDR1 GTSNPN, CDR2 SVGIG (reference sequence). The germline V and J ends were trimmed by 4 bases and 0 bases, with 13 bases remaining between them. The DNA of the CDR3 is TGTGCCTGGACCCCGGGGGTACTCTCTGGAAACACCATATATTTT. Translation gives CAWTPGVLSGNTIYF.

J is TRBJ2-7 and V is TRBV6-1; tentatively, D is TRBD2 (6 bases). CDR1 is MNHNS and CDR2 is SASEGT in the germline V gene. This CDR3 has 14 residues. Trimming pared 2 bases from V and 1 base from J, leaving 9 bases between. The CDR3 here is CASSEFGGSYEQYF. In nucleotides, the CDR3 is TGTGCCAGCAGTGAATTCGGGGGTTCCTACGAGCAGTACTTC.

The chain combines TRBV5-1 with TRBJ2-5; TRBD2 is a possible D gene (6 bases). Deletions cut 0 bases from V and 2 bases from J, with 11 bases between. Germline V lookup: CDR1 SGHRS, CDR2 YFSETQ. The CDR3 has 15 amino acids. Here the CDR3 reads CASSLGDWWQETQYF. As DNA, the CDR3 is TGCGCCAGCAGCTTGGGGGACTGGTGGCAAGAGACCCAGTACTTC.

V gene TRBV5-4 combines with J gene TRBJ1-1, with a possible D match to TRBD1 (5 bases). The CDR3 totals 16 residues. Germline V CDR1 and CDR2: SGHNT, YYREEE (reference sequence). V was cut by 2 bases and J by 5 bases, with 19 bases left in between. The CDR3 loop reads CASSFGAWEGWTEAFF. For the CDR3, the DNA is TGTGCCAGCAGCTTTGGGGCGTGGGAGGGATGGACTGAAGCTTTCTTT.

V and J are TRBV10-3 and TRBJ1-2, with D unclear. Germline lookup yields CDR1 ENHRY and CDR2 SYGVKD. This CDR3 has 14 amino acids. The V gene lost 7 bases and the J gene lost 0 bases, with 12 bases spanning the gap. The CDR3 nucleotides are TGTGCCATCACCGCTACGGGGTCTAACTATGGCTACACCTTC. Residues: CAITATGSNYGYTF.

This rearrangement joins TRBV5-4 to TRBJ1-1, with 7 bases fitting TRBD1. Germline trimming cut 6 bases from V and 4 bases from J; bases unmatched to any gene: 9. This CDR3 is built from 14 residues. Germline CDR1 is SGHNT and CDR2 is YYREEE (reference sequence). The CDR3 bases are TGTGCCAGCACCAACCAGGGGGGAAGCACTGAAGCTTTCTTT. Protein: CASTNQGGSTEAFF.

This rearrangement joins TRBV7-9 to TRBJ1-5, with TRBD1 as a possible D gene (6 bases). Germline V CDR1 and CDR2: SEHNR, FQNEAQ (reference sequence). The germline V and J ends were trimmed by 5 bases and 4 bases, with 15 bases remaining between them. The length of the CDR3 is 15 residues. DNA of the CDR3: TGTGCCAGCAGCCCGTCCGGGACAAGTAATCAGCCCCAGCATTTT. Its translation is CASSPSGTSNQPQHF.

The rearrangement joins TRBV11-1 to TRBJ2-3; perhaps TRBD2 as D (7 bases). Germline V lookup: CDR1 SGHAT, CDR2 FQDESV (reference sequence). The CDR3 spans 15 residues. V lost 4 bases, J lost 5 bases, and 16 bases lay in between. CDR3 nucleotides: TGTGCCAGCAGCTCGGATGCGGGGGCATTAGATACGCAGTATTTT. Its protein product is CASSSDAGALDTQYF.

The chain recombines TRBV5-1 with TRBJ2-7, with D possibly matching TRBD1 (6 bases). The germline gives CDR1 SGHRS, CDR2 YFSETQ. This CDR3 has 14 residues. The V end was cut by 4 bases, the J end by 2 bases, with 13 bases between. The CDR3 DNA follows: TGCGCCAGCAGCGCGGACAGTACTACCTACGAGCAGTACTTC. Translated: CASSADSTTYEQYF.

This chain links TRBV7-2 with TRBJ2-3; TRBD1 aligns across 8 bases. Germline loops: CDR1 SGHTA, CDR2 FQGNSA. With V trimmed by 1 base and J by 3 bases, 9 bases remained unmatched. The CDR3 has 17 residues. CDR3 bases: TGTGCCAGCAGCTTAGAATCAGGGGGCCATATAACAGATACGCAGTATTTT. Residues: CASSLESGGHITDTQYF. The variable domain in full, with the rest retrieved from reference TRBV7-2 and TRBJ2-3, is GAGVSQSPSNKVTEKGKDVELRCDPISGHTALYWYRQSLGQGLEFLIYFQGNSAPDKSGLPSDRFSAERTGGSVSTLTIQRTQQEDSAVYLCASSLESGGHITDTQYFGPGTRLTVL.

The gene calls are TRBV19 and TRBJ2-1; 8 nucleotides match TRBD1. V dropped 6 bases and J dropped 3; count of bases not matched to a gene: 10. Germline values: CDR1 LNHDA, CDR2 SQIVND (reference sequence). The CDR3 spans 16 residues. CDR3 region: CASSVRGQVFYNEQFF. CDR3 nucleotides: TGTGCCAGTAGCGTCCGGGGACAGGTATTCTACAATGAGCAGTTCTTC.

The chain recombines TRBV6-5 with TRBJ2-1; TRBD2 matches at 10 bases. Per germline, CDR1 MNHEY and CDR2 SVGAGI. This CDR3 spans 15 amino acids. V shed 6 bases and J 7 bases; nucleotides not matched to a gene: 9. The CDR3 loop reads CASSEEPGLANEQFF. As DNA, the CDR3 is TGTGCCAGCAGCGAGGAGCCGGGACTAGCGAATGAGCAGTTCTTC.

The chain has TRBV10-2 and TRBJ1-1; D not resolved. V lost 2 bases to trimming and J lost 2 bases, with 9 bases between them. From germline, CDR1 is WSHSY and CDR2 SAAADI. The CDR3 consists of 14 residues. CDR3 residues: CASSELPGNTEAFF. CDR3 in DNA: TGCGCCAGCAGTGAGCTGCCAGGTAACACTGAAGCTTTCTTT.

In nucleotides, the CDR3 is TGTGCCAGCAGCCCCGCGGGGCCCGCCTACGAGCAGTACTTC. Translated, it gives CASSPAGPAYEQYF. The chain links TRBV11-1 to TRBJ2-7, with D perhaps TRBD2 (6 bases). The V and J ends lost 5 bases and 2 bases respectively, with 13 bases between them. Germline values: CDR1 SGHAT, CDR2 FQDESV (reference sequence). This CDR3 comprises 14 residues.

This chain joins TRBV27 and TRBJ1-5, with a tentative D call TRBD1 (6 bases). V gave up 2 bases and J gave up 2 bases, with 13 bases separating them. The CDR3 consists of 16 residues. Germline-derived CDR1 and CDR2 are MNHEY and SMNVEV (reference sequence). CDR3 sequence: CASSLTGAGGNQPQHF. The CDR3 DNA is TGTGCCAGCAGTTTAACGGGGGCGGGAGGCAATCAGCCCCAGCATTTT.

The gene calls are TRBV11-2 and TRBJ2-7, with 12 bases lining up with TRBD2. Germline assignment: CDR1 SGHAT and CDR2 FQNNGV. CDR3 size: 17 residues. Trimming removed 1 base from V and 2 bases from J; junction bases left unmatched: 6. CDR3 sequence reads: CASSLASPSGGAYEQYF. CDR3 DNA sequence: TGTGCCAGCAGCTTAGCGTCCCCTAGCGGGGGGGCCTACGAGCAGTACTTC.

The J gene is TRBJ2-5, the V gene TRBV24-1; the D is unclear. V was clipped by 7 bases and J by 1 base, with 9 bases between them. This CDR3 has 13 residues. Germline values: CDR1 KGHDR, CDR2 SFDVKD. The CDR3 bases are TGTGCCACCAGCGACGGAGCCCAAGAGACCCAGTACTTC. Its protein product is CATSDGAQETQYF.

This chain joins TRBV2 and TRBJ1-1; no reliable D call. V lost 3 bases and J 0 bases, leaving 5 bases between the germline ends. The CDR3 spans 13 residues. Germline V lookup: CDR1 SNHLY, CDR2 FYNNEI. The chain's CDR3 is CASSDEVNTEAFF. For the CDR3, the DNA is TGTGCCAGCAGTGACGAGGTGAACACTGAAGCTTTCTTT.

The J gene is TRBJ2-2, the V gene TRBV5-6, with 8 nucleotides matching TRBD1. The CDR3 runs 19 residues. Germline V gene lookup returns CDR1 SGHDT and CDR2 YYEEEE. J lost 0 bases, V lost 3 bases, and 13 bases had no gene match. The CDR3 is CASSSGTGMTAANTGELFF. For the CDR3, the DNA is TGTGCCAGCAGCTCCGGGACAGGTATGACGGCCGCGAACACCGGGGAGCTGTTTTTT.

This clone was recorded once. The chain recombines TRBV7-9 with TRBJ2-5; D remains unclear. Germline CDR1 is SEHNR and CDR2 is FQNEAQ (reference sequence). Trimming left V 5 bases short and J 5 bases short, with 9 bases between. The CDR3 loop spans 12 amino acids. CDR3 region: CASSTGFETQYF. CDR3 bases: TGTGCCAGCAGCACGGGTTTCGAGACCCAGTACTTC.

The V and J genes are TRBV15 and TRBJ2-7; D is perhaps TRBD1 (6 bases). This CDR3 comprises 15 residues. V lost 0 bases, J lost 3 bases, and 12 bases lay in between. The germline CDR1 and CDR2 sequences are LNHNV and YYDKDF (reference sequence). Here the CDR3 DNA reads TGTGCCACCAGCAGAGATAGTCAGGGGAGCTACGAGCAGTACTTC. The encoded protein is CATSRDSQGSYEQYF.

The V and J genes are TRBV29-1 and TRBJ2-3, with TRBD1 identical over 7 bases. The germline V gene has CDR1 SQVTM and CDR2 ANQGSEA. The CDR3 length is 14 residues. The J segment lost 2 bases and the V segment lost 7 bases, leaving 9 bases of the junction unmatched. The CDR3 DNA follows: TGCAGCGCTCGACCGGGACAGAACACAGATACGCAGTATTTT. Translating it yields CSARPGQNTDTQYF.

DNA for the CDR3: TGTGCTAGTGGTTTGGGAGGAGCCACTGAAGCTTTCTTT. Its translation is CASGLGGATEAFF. The chain recombines TRBV12-5 with TRBJ1-1; unclear D gene. This CDR3 has 13 residues. Germline CDR1 reads LGHNT; CDR2 reads FRNRAP. The V end lost 1 base, the J end lost 4 bases, and 7 bases lay between the germline ends. The variable domain in full, with the rest retrieved from reference TRBV12-5 and TRBJ1-1, is DARVTQTPRHKVTEMGQEVTMRCQPILGHNTVFWYRQTMMQGLELLAYFRNRAPLDDSGMPKDRFSAEMPDATLATLKIQPSEPRDSAVYFCASGLGGATEAFFGQGTRLTVV.

The rearrangement joins TRBV14 to TRBJ1-2; weak D call: TRBD1 (6 bases). CDR1 and CDR2 (germline): SGHDN, FVKESK. The CDR3 spans 15 residues. V gave up 0 bases and J gave up 8 bases, with 16 bases separating them. CDR3 DNA sequence: TGTGCCAGCAGCCAAGACTCTACACAGGGTCGGGGCTACACCTTC. Its translation is CASSQDSTQGRGYTF.

As DNA, the CDR3 is TGCGCCAGCAGCAATACAGGGGCGACGGGAAACACCATATATTTT. It yields the protein CASSNTGATGNTIYF. The J gene is TRBJ1-3, the V gene TRBV5-1; 7 bases fit TRBD1. Germline V CDR1 and CDR2: SGHRS, YFSETQ. Unmatched junction bases numbered 8, after V lost 4 bases and J lost 4 bases. The CDR3 contains 15 residues.